In its sample, the clone carrying this T cell receptor (beta chain) was seen a few times. Its antigen is currently unknown. CDR3 size: 18 residues. Trimming stripped 3 bases from V and 0 bases from J, with 18 bases between. The V gene's germline CDR1 is SGDLS and CDR2 YYNGEE. This entry comes from a study of blood T cells in healthy people across ages. Study outcomes and limitations: Any conclusive comparison of naive versus antigen-experienced cells was prevented by using unsorted PBMCs.

Then a second PCR, running roughly 6 to 11 cycles, was carried out with a sample-barcoded 5' primer and a J-beta primer mix. Each CDR3 protein is one row after TCRdb ran MiXCR on the 5' RACE reads. Here the sample spans some 890,000 distinct CDR3 sequences, 25% to 30% being singletons. In addition, the sample was reused for a study of T cells of mothers and their children. That study reports: All donors were healthy and Caucasian; they were a few mothers and their six children.

The sequence was collected from a woman in her forties in good health. The sample comprised blood. The J gene is TRBJ1-4, the V gene TRBV9; D may be TRBD1 (6 bases). Here the CDR3 reads CASSDWPGQSTTNEKLFF. The DNA for the CDR3 is TGTGCCAGCAGCGATTGGCCGGGACAATCAACAACTAATGAAAAACTGTTTTTT.